This note documents a single T cell receptor beta chain sequence. Its target antigen remains unknown. Library generation was performed with the immunoSEQ multiplex PCR assay. A mixture of 60 forward primers for TCR Vbeta segments and 13 reverse primers for TCR Jbeta segments was used in the multiplex PCR. A multiplex PCR assay on genomic DNA amplified the CDR3 region of rearranged TCR beta genes. On the Illumina HiSeq System, the amplified TCR beta libraries were sequenced as 87-base-pair reads. The paper's processing steps were these. Across the 600 to 700 repertoires, a later analysis counted some 80 million unique TCR beta chains, 9 million to 14 million of which were shared by at least two donors. To remove PCR and sequencing errors, raw reads were error-corrected and collapsed into unique sequences using a nearest-neighbor algorithm that merged closely related sequences. CDR3 sequences were aligned to IMGT reference sequences to assign V, D and J gene segments. For a sequence to be retained, at least a six-nucleotide match to both a V gene segment and a J gene segment was required. Rearrangements were called productive when the CDR3 lacked stop codons and stayed in frame with V and J; all others were non-productive. Following IMGT convention, CDR3 was defined as the stretch from the second conserved V-encoded cysteine to the conserved J-encoded phenylalanine. In an earlier analysis of 550 to 650 of the donors, sequences lacking an unambiguous match to a single V gene segment were excluded. An earlier analysis of a few hundred of the donors classified V segments as functional when productive rearrangements were above 56.7% and as segregating when the standard deviation between donors was above 5%. A statistical classification framework was built for diagnosing cytomegalovirus status from the catalog of TCR beta chain sequences. A later analysis assigned V and J genes by comparing TCR nucleotide sequences with IMGT/GENE-DB human TR gene sequences. Using the TCRdist pipeline, a later analysis assigned CDR3 sequences along with most-parsimonious VDJ recombination scenarios. A later analysis defined each TCR beta chain by its CDR3 amino acid sequence plus V-gene family, and excluded reads lacking a unique V-gene family. A later analysis removed 592 highly shared, low-generation-probability nucleotide sequences to deal with suspected cross-contamination and a sequencing artifact. For each public chain, a later analysis derived a clonal expansion index from normalized ranks of inferred template counts within each repertoire. In a later analysis, generation probabilities were computed using a VDJ recombination model fitted to out-of-frame rearrangements, and the results were checked against IGoR. In a later analysis, hypergeometric tests were used to score TCR-TCR, TCR-HLA and TCR-CMV co-occurrence, with a repertoire-size bias correction applied to TCR pairs. In a later analysis, false discovery rates were estimated by permuting HLA or CMV assignments 20 times. In a later analysis, co-occurring TCRs were grouped using DBSCAN, and TCRdist sequence similarity was added for clustering within HLA-allele-positive subsets. Repertoires with fewer than 30,000 or more than 120,000 public chains, plus five repertoires with anomalous nucleotide sharing, were excluded from co-occurrence clustering. As stored in TCRdb, this immuneACCESS dataset retains in-frame rearrangements with V and J assigned. A fraction of the clones does not appear; measured against another copy, unresolved V genes explain less than half of the discrepancy, and the remainder lacks a known reason. Clonal size and the V and J genes are those of that table, whereas D and trimming came from the DNA. In this sample's table one finds about 46,000 clones. The ten largest clones capture under 1.4% of the sample.

CDR1 KGHSH and CDR2 LQKENI are derived from the germline V gene. V loses 5 bases of germline sequence and J loses 0 bases, and the interval between the two ends is 11 bases. The CDR3, cysteine through phenylalanine, is 15 amino acids long. Left in the record is the CDR3 DNA by itself, 45 bases read in frame from the first base. This record belongs to a study of cytomegalovirus exposure and HLA in healthy donors (dated 2017 in TCRdb). General notes on the study: An earlier analysis of approximately 640 of the donors reported roughly 300 Gb of sequence data and around 120 million unique TCR beta sequences from around 200 million T cells. An early release that covered 640 HLA-typed donors contained 250 to 350 gigabases of sequencing data and about 93 million unique TCR sequences. Among the roughly 380 genotyped donors, approximately 82% belonged to the genetic ancestry cluster associated with self-reported Caucasian donors. The study aimed to test whether cataloging public T cell receptors could reveal signatures of past pathogen exposure. The T cell repertoires of around 730 subjects were profiled by immunosequencing and related to cytomegalovirus serostatus. A separate validation cohort of 100 to 150 different subjects was used in addition to the roughly 720-subject first cohort. High-throughput TCR immunosequencing, statistical association of individual TCRs with disease status, and machine learning were combined to predict cytomegalovirus infection status. To study patterns of TCR occurrence, a later analysis re-analyzed previously published TCR beta repertoires from 666 donors and added high-resolution HLA genotyping. The later analysis used no new phenotypic data to find candidate immune exposures, relying instead on TCR beta sequences and their occurrence across donors. An earlier analysis of 500 to 750 of the donors applied high-throughput TCR beta sequencing to assess whether each TCR beta V gene segment acted as functional or pseudogenic. Alongside the repertoire data, information on donor age, sex, ethnicity and CMV serostatus was compiled. A later genetic analysis used genome-wide SNP genotypes for 398 of the 666 donors, treating that subset as a discovery cohort. All discovery cohort repertoires had been generated on a single sequencing platform. Class I and class II HLA loci were covered by the typing at four-digit resolution. Typing coverage differed by locus: A, B, C, DRB1 and DQB1 were typed in about 629-630 donors, DQA1 in 522, DPA1 in 606, and DPB1 in approximately 450. Because of strong linkage in the cohort, roughly five DR-DQ haplotypes were treated as single units for association and clustering. On average, roughly 250,000 unique TCR beta nucleotide sequences were sequenced per donor among some 420 genotyped donors of the cohort, with around 19% of those sequences being non-productive.

Findings and caveats that apply to the study as a whole: A later genetic analysis reported fewer N-insertions in productive TCRs among donors in an Asian-associated ancestry cluster than the roughly 670-donor mean. A later analysis associated approximately 17,000 TCR beta sequences with specific HLA alleles at a false discovery rate of 0.05. Strong co-occurrence of HLA alleles, especially DR and DQ, made assigning TCR associations to individual alleles difficult. In a later genetic analysis, a missense DCLRE1C variant was associated with V-gene and J-gene trimming of TCR beta chains, and the association was replicated in an independent cohort. Because some donors lacked HLA typing at each locus, the association tests relied only on the typed subset. The 87-base-pair reads could not distinguish some IMGT-functional V segments, including TRBV6-2 and TRBV6-3, so those segments were excluded. In an earlier analysis of around 500 of the donors, most TCR beta V segments appeared in productive rearrangements about 87% or about 30% of the time, broadly matching IMGT annotations. The sequencing pipeline was judged likely to have produced a cluster of highly shared sequence variants as a technical artifact. A further reported finding was that TCR beta sequences accurately predicted the HLA-A and HLA-B alleles for most subjects in the first cohort. In a later analysis, HLA-associated TCR beta chains were found to be more clonally expanded and to have lower generation probabilities than equally common non-associated chains. Linkage disequilibrium might explain the correlated functional status among segregating V segments, but an unknown experimental factor could not be excluded. A later analysis reported that several top co-occurrence clusters appeared linked to parvovirus B19, influenza, CMV and Epstein-Barr virus. Most CMV-associated TCR beta chains appeared to be HLA-restricted in a later analysis, and the HLA associations seemed to be driven largely by CMV exposure. The study gave a list of under 200 TCR beta chains associated with cytomegalovirus. In vitro tests confirmed that a few of the cytomegalovirus-associated TCR beta chains recognize cytomegalovirus antigens. In both the original and validation cohorts, the classifier was reported to diagnose cytomegalovirus status with high specificity and sensitivity. Because counts were too low, seventeen rarely observed V segments, including chromosome 9 orphons, were excluded from the earlier analysis of about 500 of the donors. Sequencing depth was assumed to be roughly uniform across donors in the presence/absence analyses, though that assumption may not hold. In a later analysis, the rate of TCR association differed among HLA loci, with DRB1 alleles having the most associated TCRs and HLA-C alleles having the fewest. Most TCR sequences were observed very rarely across donors, whereas some public TCRs were present in many individuals. Immune exposure information for the cohort was limited to CMV serostatus. This cohort had only TCR beta chains sequenced, and the lack of alpha or paired-chain data limited which features could be detected. The authors suggested that the approach could potentially be generalized to other disease states and immunological phenotypes.

The cohort was made up of 650 to 700 healthy bone marrow donors. All cohort members were sampled while nominally healthy, although unrecorded immune exposures were likely present. The donor tested CMV seronegative, placing the donor among the 350 to 400 seronegative members of the cohort. Each donor provided a peripheral blood sample, and peripheral blood mononuclear cells were used for TCR beta sequencing. Genomic DNA extraction from the blood cell samples was performed with the Qiagen DNeasy Blood Extraction Kit. This TCR came from a woman aged 40 to 50 in good health and CMV-seronegative. Specimen: PBMCs. Here the chain combines TRBV18 and TRBJ1-3; the D gene is perhaps TRBD1, on 5 matching bases. The DNA sequence is given as TGTGCCAGCTCAACGGGGGAGAGCTCTGGAAACACCATATATTTT. This sequence encodes CASSTGESSGNTIYF.